In its sample, the clone carrying this T cell receptor (beta chain) was seen many times. Its cognate antigen is unknown. MiXCR, run by TCRdb on the RT-PCR reads, gives a single entry per CDR3 protein. The sample holds some 500,000 distinct CDR3 sequences, approximately 12% seen once. The sample comes from a study of response to subunit inactivated influenza vaccine. Overall study results and limits: The authors suggested that every seasonal influenza vaccination recruits few new T cells.

Germline CDR1 reads GTSNPN; CDR2 reads SVGIG (reference sequence). CDR3 length: 13 residues. V lost 4 bases to trimming and J lost 6 bases, with 10 bases between them. The chain uses TRBV30 and TRBJ1-6, with D tentatively TRBD1 (5 bases). Source: PBMCs from blood, taken 45 days after vaccination. The sequence was collected from a man aged 50-60 years who received an inactivated influenza vaccine. The CDR3 bases are TGTGCCTGGAACCGGGACCCTAATTCACCCCTCCACTTT. Its protein is CAWNRDPNSPLHF.